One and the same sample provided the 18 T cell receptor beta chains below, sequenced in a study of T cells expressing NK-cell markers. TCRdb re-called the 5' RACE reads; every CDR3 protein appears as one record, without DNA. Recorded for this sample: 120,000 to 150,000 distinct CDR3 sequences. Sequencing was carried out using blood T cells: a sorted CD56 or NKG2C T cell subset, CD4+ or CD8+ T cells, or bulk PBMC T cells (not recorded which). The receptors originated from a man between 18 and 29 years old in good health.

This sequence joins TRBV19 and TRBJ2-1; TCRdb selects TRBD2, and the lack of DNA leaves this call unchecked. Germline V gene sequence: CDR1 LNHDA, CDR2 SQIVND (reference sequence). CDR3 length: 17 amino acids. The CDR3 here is CASKRTSGSKSYNEQFF.

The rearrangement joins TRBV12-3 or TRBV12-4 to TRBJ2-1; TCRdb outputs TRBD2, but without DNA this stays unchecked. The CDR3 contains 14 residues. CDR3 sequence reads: CAIASGRAGNEQFF.

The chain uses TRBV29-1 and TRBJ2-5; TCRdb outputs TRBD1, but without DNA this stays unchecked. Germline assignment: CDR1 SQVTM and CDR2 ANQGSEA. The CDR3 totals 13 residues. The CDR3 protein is CSVEVDSGKTQYF.

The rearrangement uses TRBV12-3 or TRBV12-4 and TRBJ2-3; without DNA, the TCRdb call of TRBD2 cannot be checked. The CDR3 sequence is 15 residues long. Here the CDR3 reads CASSFETSVADTQYF.

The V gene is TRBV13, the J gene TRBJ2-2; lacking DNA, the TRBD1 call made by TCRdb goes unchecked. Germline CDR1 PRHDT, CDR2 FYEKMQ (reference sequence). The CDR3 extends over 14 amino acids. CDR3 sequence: CASSLGGGARELFF. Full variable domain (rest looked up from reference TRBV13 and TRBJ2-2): AAGVIQSPRHLIKEKRETATLKCYPIPRHDTVYWYQQGPGQDPQFLISFYEKMQSDKGSIPDRFSAQQFSDYHSELNMSSLELGDSALYFCASSLGGGARELFFGEGSRLTVL.

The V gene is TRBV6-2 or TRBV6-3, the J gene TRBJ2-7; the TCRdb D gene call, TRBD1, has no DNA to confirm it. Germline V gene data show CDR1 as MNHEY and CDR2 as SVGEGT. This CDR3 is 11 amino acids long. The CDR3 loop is CASSRPGEQYF.

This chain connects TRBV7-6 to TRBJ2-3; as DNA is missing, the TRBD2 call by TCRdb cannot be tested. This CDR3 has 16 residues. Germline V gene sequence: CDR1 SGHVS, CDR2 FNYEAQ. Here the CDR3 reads CASGAGGDPSTDTQYF.

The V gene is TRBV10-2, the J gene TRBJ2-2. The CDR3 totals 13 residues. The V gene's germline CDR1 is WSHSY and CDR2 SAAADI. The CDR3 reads CASSEYNSGELFF.

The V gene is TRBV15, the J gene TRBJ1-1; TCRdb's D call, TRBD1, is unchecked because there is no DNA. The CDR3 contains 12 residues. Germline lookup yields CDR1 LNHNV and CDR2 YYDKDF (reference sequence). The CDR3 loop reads CATGRENTEAFF. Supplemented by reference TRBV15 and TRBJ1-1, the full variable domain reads DAMVIQNPRYQVTQFGKPVTLSCSQTLNHNVMYWYQQKSSQAPKLLFHYYDKDFNNEADTPDNFQSRRPNTSFCFLDIRSPGLGDTAMYLCATGRENTEAFFGQGTRLTVV.

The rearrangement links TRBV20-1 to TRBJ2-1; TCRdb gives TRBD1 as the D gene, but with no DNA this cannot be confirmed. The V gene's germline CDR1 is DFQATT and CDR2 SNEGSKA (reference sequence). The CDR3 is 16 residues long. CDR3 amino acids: CSARDGTGSSYNEQFF.

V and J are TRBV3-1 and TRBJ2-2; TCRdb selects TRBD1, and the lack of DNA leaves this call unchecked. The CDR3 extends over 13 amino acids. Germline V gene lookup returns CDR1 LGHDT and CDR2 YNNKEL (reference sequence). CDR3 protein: CASSQQGSGELFF.

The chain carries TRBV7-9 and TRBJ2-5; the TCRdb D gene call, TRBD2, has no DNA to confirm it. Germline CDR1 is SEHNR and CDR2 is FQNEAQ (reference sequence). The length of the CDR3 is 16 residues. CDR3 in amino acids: CASSFLGLAGDETQYF.

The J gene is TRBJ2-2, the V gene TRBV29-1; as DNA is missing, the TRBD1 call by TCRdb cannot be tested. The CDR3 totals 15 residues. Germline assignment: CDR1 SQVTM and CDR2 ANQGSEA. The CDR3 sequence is CSVEGGRGIRGELFF.

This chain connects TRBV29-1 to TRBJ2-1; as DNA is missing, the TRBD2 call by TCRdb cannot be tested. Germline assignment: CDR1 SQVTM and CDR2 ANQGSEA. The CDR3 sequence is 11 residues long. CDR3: CSVGTVGEQFF.

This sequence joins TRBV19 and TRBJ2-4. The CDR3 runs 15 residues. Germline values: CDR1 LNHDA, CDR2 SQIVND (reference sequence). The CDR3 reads CASSPHTAAKNIQYF.

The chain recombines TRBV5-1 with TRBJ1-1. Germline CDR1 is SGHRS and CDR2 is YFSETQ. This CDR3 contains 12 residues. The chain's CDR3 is CASSFSGPEAFF. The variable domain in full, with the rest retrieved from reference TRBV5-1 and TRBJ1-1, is KAGVTQTPRYLIKTRGQQVTLSCSPISGHRSVSWYQQTPGQGLQFLFEYFSETQRNKGNFPGRFSGRQFSNSRSEMNVSTLELGDSALYLCASSFSGPEAFFGQGTRLTVV.

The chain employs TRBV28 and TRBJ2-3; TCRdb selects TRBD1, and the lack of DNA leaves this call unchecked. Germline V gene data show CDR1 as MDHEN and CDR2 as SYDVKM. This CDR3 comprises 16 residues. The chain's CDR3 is CASSSPGRTPTDTQYF.

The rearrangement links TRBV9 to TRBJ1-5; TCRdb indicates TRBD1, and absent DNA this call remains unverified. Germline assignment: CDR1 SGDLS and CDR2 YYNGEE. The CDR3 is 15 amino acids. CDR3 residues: CASSAGQGSGQPQHF.